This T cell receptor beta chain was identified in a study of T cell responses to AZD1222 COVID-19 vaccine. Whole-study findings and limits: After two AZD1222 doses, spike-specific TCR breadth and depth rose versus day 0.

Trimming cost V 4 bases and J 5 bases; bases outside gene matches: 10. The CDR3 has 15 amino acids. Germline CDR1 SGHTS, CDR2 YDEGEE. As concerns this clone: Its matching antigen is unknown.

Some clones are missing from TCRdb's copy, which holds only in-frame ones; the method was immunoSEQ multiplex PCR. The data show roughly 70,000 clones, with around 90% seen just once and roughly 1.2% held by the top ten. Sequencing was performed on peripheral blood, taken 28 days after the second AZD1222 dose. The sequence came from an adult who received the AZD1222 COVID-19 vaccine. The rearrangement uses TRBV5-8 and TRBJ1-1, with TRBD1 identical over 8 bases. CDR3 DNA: TGTGCCAGCAGCAGAACAGGGGGGGCGAGGACTGAAGCTTTCTTT. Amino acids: CASSRTGGARTEAFF. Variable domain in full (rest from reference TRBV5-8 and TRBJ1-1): EAGVTQSPTHLIKTRGQQATLRCSPISGHTSVYWYQQALGLGLQFLLWYDEGEERNRGNFPPRFSGRQFPNYSSELNVNALELEDSALYLCASSRTGGARTEAFFGQGTRLTVV.